Listed below are T cell receptor beta chains from one sample, sequenced in a study of blood T cell repertoires in COVID-19. Assay: immunoSEQ multiplex PCR; the TCRdb copy retains only in-frame clones and omits some. The sample has roughly 160,000 clones; roughly 70% are singletons. Sequenced input: peripheral blood. All receptors derive from an elderly woman with acute or convalescent COVID-19. The CDR3 runs from the conserved cysteine through the conserved F or W. Fields, in order: clone size, V gene, D gene, J gene, CDR3 protein, CDR3 DNA. A D gene is named only where the DNA matches it firmly. Clone size is stated in some rows and not others, as once, few, many or a class when expanded.

abundance: -; v_gene: TRBV28; d_gene: -; j_gene: TRBJ1-5; CDR3aa: CASSQGFQPQHF; CDR3nt: TGTGCCAGCAGTCAGGGTTTTCAGCCCCAGCATTTT
abundance: -; v_gene: TRBV24-1; d_gene: TRBD1; j_gene: TRBJ2-7; CDR3aa: CATSDAGTGVYEQYF; CDR3nt: TGTGCCACCAGTGATGCCGGGACAGGGGTCTACGAGCAGTACTTC
abundance: -; v_gene: TRBV6-1; d_gene: TRBD2; j_gene: TRBJ2-3; CDR3aa: CASSESRTSGYGTQYF; CDR3nt: TGTGCCAGCAGTGAAAGTAGGACTAGCGGGTACGGTACGCAGTATTTT
abundance: -; v_gene: TRBV20-1; d_gene: -; j_gene: TRBJ2-1; CDR3aa: CSASRRDSYNEQFF; CDR3nt: TGCAGTGCTAGTCGGCGGGACTCCTACAATGAGCAGTTCTTC
abundance: -; v_gene: TRBV7-3; d_gene: TRBD2; j_gene: TRBJ2-5; CDR3aa: CASSLSSGSETQYF; CDR3nt: TGTGCCAGCAGCTTATCCAGCGGGAGTGAGACCCAGTACTTC
abundance: -; v_gene: TRBV12-3/TRBV12-4; d_gene: -; j_gene: TRBJ2-7; CDR3aa: CASSFGTTYEQYF; CDR3nt: TGTGCCAGCAGTTTCGGGACAACCTACGAGCAGTACTTC
abundance: -; v_gene: TRBV27; d_gene: -; j_gene: TRBJ2-7; CDR3aa: CASSLMFAGTLGEQYF; CDR3nt: TGTGCCAGCAGTTTAATGTTCGCGGGAACCCTGGGTGAGCAGTACTTC
abundance: few; v_gene: TRBV30; d_gene: -; j_gene: TRBJ1-2; CDR3aa: CASTRGGLWYGYTF; CDR3nt: TGTGCGTCAACCCGGGGGGGCCTCTGGTATGGCTACACCTTC
abundance: -; v_gene: TRBV15; d_gene: TRBD2; j_gene: TRBJ2-1; CDR3aa: CATSRDTLLAASNNEQFF; CDR3nt: TGTGCCACCAGCAGAGATACCCTCCTAGCGGCCTCGAACAATGAGCAGTTCTTC
abundance: -; v_gene: TRBV28; d_gene: -; j_gene: TRBJ1-1; CDR3aa: CASSPTRDWNTEAFF; CDR3nt: TGTGCCAGCAGTCCTACAAGGGACTGGAACACTGAAGCTTTCTTT
abundance: few; v_gene: TRBV6-6; d_gene: -; j_gene: TRBJ1-5; CDR3aa: CASSYSYNQPQHF; CDR3nt: TGTGCCAGCAGTTACTCTTATAATCAGCCCCAGCATTTT
abundance: once; v_gene: TRBV5-6; d_gene: TRBD1; j_gene: TRBJ2-7; CDR3aa: CASSPGTGSYEQYF; CDR3nt: TGTGCCAGCAGCCCTGGGACAGGGTCCTACGAGCAGTACTTC
abundance: -; v_gene: TRBV28; d_gene: -; j_gene: TRBJ2-5; CDR3aa: CASSFGGLQETQYF; CDR3nt: TGTGCCAGCAGTTTCGGCGGCCTTCAAGAGACCCAGTACTTC
abundance: -; v_gene: TRBV11-2; d_gene: -; j_gene: TRBJ2-7; CDR3aa: CASSLGGGMLSYEQYF; CDR3nt: TGTGCCAGCAGCTTAGGGGGCGGGATGCTCTCCTACGAGCAGTACTTC
abundance: -; v_gene: TRBV11-2; d_gene: TRBD2; j_gene: TRBJ2-1; CDR3aa: CASREGGLAGALGNEQFF; CDR3nt: TGTGCCAGCAGGGAGGGGGGACTAGCGGGAGCTTTAGGCAATGAGCAGTTCTTC
abundance: -; v_gene: TRBV13; d_gene: -; j_gene: TRBJ2-5; CDR3aa: CASSLEARWEMETQYF; CDR3nt: TGTGCCAGCAGCTTAGAAGCTAGGTGGGAGATGGAGACCCAGTACTTC
abundance: -; v_gene: TRBV19; d_gene: -; j_gene: TRBJ1-2; CDR3aa: CASRDRRTNYGYTF; CDR3nt: TGTGCCAGTCGCGACAGGAGGACTAACTATGGCTACACCTTC
abundance: -; v_gene: TRBV19; d_gene: TRBD2; j_gene: TRBJ2-6; CDR3aa: CASGEGLAGNSGANVLTF; CDR3nt: TGTGCCAGCGGGGAGGGACTAGCGGGTAACTCTGGGGCCAACGTCCTGACTTTC
abundance: -; v_gene: TRBV2; d_gene: TRBD1; j_gene: TRBJ2-1; CDR3aa: CASSDMGTGIYNEQFF; CDR3nt: TGTGCCAGCAGTGACATGGGGACAGGCATATACAATGAGCAGTTCTTC
abundance: -; v_gene: TRBV2; d_gene: TRBD2; j_gene: TRBJ2-3; CDR3aa: CASAKTSGIDTQYF; CDR3nt: TGTGCCAGCGCGAAGACTAGCGGGATTGATACGCAGTATTTT
abundance: -; v_gene: TRBV11-2; d_gene: -; j_gene: TRBJ2-7; CDR3aa: CASSLGTSSRTHEQYF; CDR3nt: TGTGCCAGCAGCTTAGGTACTAGCTCCCGAACCCACGAGCAGTACTTC
abundance: -; v_gene: TRBV11-2; d_gene: TRBD2; j_gene: TRBJ2-5; CDR3aa: CASSLVIAGGPESETQYF; CDR3nt: TGTGCCAGCAGCTTAGTGATAGCGGGAGGGCCTGAGTCGGAGACCCAGTACTTC
abundance: -; v_gene: TRBV30; d_gene: -; j_gene: TRBJ1-6; CDR3aa: CAWRDSSYNSPLHF; CDR3nt: TGTGCCTGGAGGGACAGCTCCTATAATTCACCCCTCCACTTT
abundance: -; v_gene: TRBV5-1; d_gene: TRBD2; j_gene: TRBJ2-2; CDR3aa: CASSIIAGGTNTGELFF; CDR3nt: TGCGCCAGCAGCATAATAGCGGGAGGAACGAACACCGGGGAGCTGTTTTTT
abundance: -; v_gene: TRBV2; d_gene: TRBD1; j_gene: TRBJ2-7; CDR3aa: CASSDGTVSYEQYF; CDR3nt: TGTGCCAGCAGTGACGGGACAGTATCCTACGAGCAGTACTTC
abundance: -; v_gene: TRBV9; d_gene: -; j_gene: TRBJ2-3; CDR3aa: CASSVGRQPETDTQYF; CDR3nt: TGTGCCAGCAGCGTAGGGCGACAGCCGGAGACAGATACGCAGTATTTT
abundance: few; v_gene: TRBV7-2; d_gene: -; j_gene: TRBJ1-5; CDR3aa: CASSLGLVEGQPQHF; CDR3nt: TGTGCCAGCAGCTTGGGGTTGGTAGAGGGCCAGCCCCAGCATTTT
abundance: few; v_gene: TRBV6-2/TRBV6-3; d_gene: -; j_gene: TRBJ1-4; CDR3aa: CASSYRGTNEKLFF; CDR3nt: TGTGCCAGCAGTTATCGGGGGACTAATGAAAAACTGTTTTTT
abundance: -; v_gene: TRBV7-3; d_gene: TRBD2; j_gene: TRBJ2-3; CDR3aa: CASSDTSGSGDTQYF; CDR3nt: TGTGCCAGCAGCGACACTAGCGGGAGTGGAGATACGCAGTATTTT
abundance: -; v_gene: TRBV28; d_gene: TRBD2; j_gene: TRBJ2-7; CDR3aa: CASSLGAISGSSHEQYF; CDR3nt: TGTGCCAGCAGTTTAGGGGCAATTAGCGGGAGCTCACACGAGCAGTACTTC
abundance: once; v_gene: TRBV7-7; d_gene: TRBD2; j_gene: TRBJ2-3; CDR3aa: CASSVGLAETDTQYF; CDR3nt: TGTGCCAGCAGCGTCGGACTAGCGGAGACAGATACGCAGTATTTT
abundance: -; v_gene: TRBV9; d_gene: TRBD1; j_gene: TRBJ2-3; CDR3aa: CASSVDRGADTQYF; CDR3nt: TGTGCCAGCAGCGTTGACAGGGGGGCAGATACGCAGTATTTT
abundance: -; v_gene: TRBV6-6; d_gene: -; j_gene: TRBJ1-2; CDR3aa: CASSRDINYGYTF; CDR3nt: TGTGCCAGCAGTCGGGACATAAACTATGGCTACACCTTC
abundance: -; v_gene: TRBV19; d_gene: TRBD1; j_gene: TRBJ1-2; CDR3aa: CASSRANTGDYGYTF; CDR3nt: TGTGCCAGTAGCCGGGCGAATACAGGGGACTATGGCTACACCTTC
abundance: few; v_gene: TRBV21-1; d_gene: -; j_gene: TRBJ2-2; CDR3aa: CASSKGSANTGELFF; CDR3nt: TGTGCCAGCAGCAAAGGCAGCGCGAACACCGGGGAGCTGTTTTTT
abundance: -; v_gene: TRBV6-5; d_gene: -; j_gene: TRBJ2-1; CDR3aa: CATSVMAYNEQFF; CDR3nt: TGTGCCACCTCAGTTATGGCTTACAATGAGCAGTTCTTC
abundance: few; v_gene: TRBV27; d_gene: TRBD2; j_gene: TRBJ2-5; CDR3aa: CASSTSGKETQYF; CDR3nt: TGTGCCAGCAGTACGAGCGGGAAAGAGACCCAGTACTTC
abundance: -; v_gene: TRBV3-1/TRBV3-2; d_gene: TRBD2; j_gene: TRBJ2-1; CDR3aa: CASSPDGVAGDYNEQFF; CDR3nt: TGTGCCAGCAGCCCCGACGGGGTGGCGGGAGACTACAATGAGCAGTTCTTC
abundance: few; v_gene: TRBV11-2; d_gene: TRBD2; j_gene: TRBJ2-4; CDR3aa: CASSLEALWEGKNIQYF; CDR3nt: TGTGCCAGCAGCTTAGAGGCGCTCTGGGAGGGCAAAAACATTCAGTACTTC
abundance: -; v_gene: TRBV2; d_gene: TRBD2; j_gene: TRBJ2-1; CDR3aa: CASSDSLAGRNEQFF; CDR3nt: TGTGCCAGCAGTGATAGTCTAGCGGGAAGAAATGAGCAGTTCTTC